This T cell receptor beta chain was sequenced in a study of response to subunit inactivated influenza vaccine. Study-level results: It was suggested by the authors that few new T cells are recruited by each seasonal influenza vaccination.

TCRdb analysed the RT-PCR reads with MiXCR anew, one entry per CDR3 protein. Here the sample spans more than 600,000 distinct CDR3 sequences, approximately 17% being singletons. A remark on this clonotype: The antigen is undetermined.

The germline gives CDR1 ENHRY, CDR2 SYGVKD. J lost 4 bases, V lost 5 bases, and 5 bases had no gene match. The CDR3 consists of 14 residues. The receptor comes from a man between 45 and 60 years old who received an inactivated influenza vaccine. V gene TRBV10-3 combines with J gene TRBJ2-5; TRBD1 agrees at 9 bases. The sample was PBMCs from blood, taken 4 to 6 days after vaccination. In DNA, the CDR3 is TGTGCCATCAGTACAGGGGGCGCGGGAGAGACCCAGTACTTC. Protein: CAISTGGAGETQYF.